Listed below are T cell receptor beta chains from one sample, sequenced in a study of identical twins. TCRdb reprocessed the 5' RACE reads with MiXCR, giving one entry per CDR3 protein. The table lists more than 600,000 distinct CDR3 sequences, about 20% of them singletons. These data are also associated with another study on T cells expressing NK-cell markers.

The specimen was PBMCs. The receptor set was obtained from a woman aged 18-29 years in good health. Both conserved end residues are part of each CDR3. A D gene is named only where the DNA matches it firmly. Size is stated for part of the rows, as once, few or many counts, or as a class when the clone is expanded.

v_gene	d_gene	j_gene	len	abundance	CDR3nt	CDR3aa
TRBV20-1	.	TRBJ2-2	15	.	TGCAGTGCCCGGAGCGGGCTATTTAACACCGGGGAGCTGTTTTTT	CSARSGLFNTGELFF
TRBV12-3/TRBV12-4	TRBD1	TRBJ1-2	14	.	TGTGCCAGCAGTTCCCCCCGACAGGGGTATGGCTACACCTTC	CASSSPRQGYGYTF
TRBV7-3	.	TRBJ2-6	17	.	TGTGCCAGCAGCTTAATGGTGACGCATTCTGGGGCCAACGTCCTGACTTTC	CASSLMVTHSGANVLTF
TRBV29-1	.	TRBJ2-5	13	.	TGCAGCGTTCTAAGTCCCCCTGGGAAGACCCAGTACTTC	CSVLSPPGKTQYF
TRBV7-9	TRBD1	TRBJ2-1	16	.	TGTGCCAGCAGCCCTCCGGGACAGGGGTACTACAATGAGCAGTTCTTC	CASSPPGQGYYNEQFF
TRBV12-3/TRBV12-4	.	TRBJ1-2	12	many	TGTGCCAGCAGCGGTAGACACGGCGGCTACACCTTC	CASSGRHGGYTF
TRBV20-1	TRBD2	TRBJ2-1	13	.	TGCAGTGCTAGGCTAGCGGGACGAAATGAGCAGTTCTTC	CSARLAGRNEQFF
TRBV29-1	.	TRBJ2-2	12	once	TGCAGCGGAACGCCCGGGGCCGGAGAGCTGTTTTTT	CSGTPGAGELFF
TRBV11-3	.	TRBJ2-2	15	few	TGTGCCAGCAGCTTAGGGTCCCGACTGGTCGGGGAGCTGTTTTTT	CASSLGSRLVGELFF
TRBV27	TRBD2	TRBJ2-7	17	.	TGTGCCAGCAGTCAGAGGTCGCGGGGGGGTAGCTCCTACGAGCAGTACTTC	CASSQRSRGGSSYEQYF
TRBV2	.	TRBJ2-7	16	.	TGTGCCAGCACCGTGGGTTCGGAGTACCGGCCTCGAGAGCAGTACTTC	CASTVGSEYRPREQYF
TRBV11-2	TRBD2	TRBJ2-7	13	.	TGTGCCAGCAACAGCGGGAGAACCTACGAGCAGTACTTC	CASNSGRTYEQYF
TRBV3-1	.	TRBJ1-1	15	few	TGTGCCAGCAGCCTCCCCTTCGGCAGGAACACTGAAGCTTTCTTT	CASSLPFGRNTEAFF
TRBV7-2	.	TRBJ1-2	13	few	TGTGCCAGCAGCTTAACGGGGGCGGGGGGCTACACCTTC	CASSLTGAGGYTF
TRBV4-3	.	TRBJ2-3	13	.	TGCGCCAGCAGCCGGTCGGGGCCAGATACGCAGTATTTT	CASSRSGPDTQYF
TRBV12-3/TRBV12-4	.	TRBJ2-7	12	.	TGTGCCAGCAGTTGGGGCCCGCGGGAGCAGTACTTC	CASSWGPREQYF
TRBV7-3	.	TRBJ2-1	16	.	TGTGCCAGCAGCAATAAACTAGGGGCGGGATACAATGAGCAGTTCTTC	CASSNKLGAGYNEQFF
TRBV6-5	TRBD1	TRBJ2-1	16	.	TGTGCCGGCAGTTCCGGACAGGGGGCAAGGTACAATGAGCAGTTCTTC	CAGSSGQGARYNEQFF
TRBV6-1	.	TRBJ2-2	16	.	TGTGCCAGCACTCCCAGGGGCAGGGTGAACACCGGGGAGCTGTTTTTT	CASTPRGRVNTGELFF
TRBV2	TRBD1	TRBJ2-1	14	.	TGTGCCAGCAGTGACGGACAGGGCTATCGGGAGCAGTTCTTC	CASSDGQGYREQFF
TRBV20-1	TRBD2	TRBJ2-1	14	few	TGCAGTGCGACGGGACTAGCGGCCTCCAATGAGCAGTTCTTC	CSATGLAASNEQFF
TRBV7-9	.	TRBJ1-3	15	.	TGTGCCAGCGTCCTTGGGGGGTCGTCTGGAAACACCATATATTTT	CASVLGGSSGNTIYF
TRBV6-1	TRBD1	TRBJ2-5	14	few	TGTGCCAGCAGCGACAGGGGATTCCAAGAGACCCAGTACTTC	CASSDRGFQETQYF
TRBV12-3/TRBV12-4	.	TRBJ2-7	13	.	TGTGCCAGCAGCGCCGGGACATCGTACGAGCAGTACTTC	CASSAGTSYEQYF
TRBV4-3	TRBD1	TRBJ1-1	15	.	TGCGCCAGCAGCTTCGGGACAGGGATGAACACTGAAGCTTTCTTT	CASSFGTGMNTEAFF
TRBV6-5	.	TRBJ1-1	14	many	TGTGCCAGCAGTTTTACGACGGGGGGCACTGAAGCTTTCTTT	CASSFTTGGTEAFF
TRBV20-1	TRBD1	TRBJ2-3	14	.	TGCAGTGCTCGAGGGGACAGGGATGGAGATACGCAGTATTTT	CSARGDRDGDTQYF
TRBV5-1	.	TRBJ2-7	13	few	TGCGCCAGCAGGTTGGGGGAGACCTACGAGCAGTACTTC	CASRLGETYEQYF
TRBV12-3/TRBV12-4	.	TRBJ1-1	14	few	TGTGCCAGCAGGGAGCCCCCTCGGACAGCCGAAGCTTTCTTT	CASREPPRTAEAFF
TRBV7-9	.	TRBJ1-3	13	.	TGTGCCAGCAGCTTAGGGGTAGAGCACACCATATATTTT	CASSLGVEHTIYF
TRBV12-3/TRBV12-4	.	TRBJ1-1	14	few	TGTGCCAGCAGTCCCCTTTTTGTGATCTCCGAAGCTTTCTTT	CASSPLFVISEAFF
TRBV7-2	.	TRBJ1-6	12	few	TGTGCCAGCAGCTTCACGAGGTCACCCCTCCACTTT	CASSFTRSPLHF
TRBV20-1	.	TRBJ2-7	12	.	TGCAGTGCTGCCGGGCAAAACTACGAGCAGTACTTC	CSAAGQNYEQYF
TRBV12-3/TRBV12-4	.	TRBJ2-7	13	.	TGTGCCAGCACTTTACGGCAGTTCTACGAGCAGTACTTC	CASTLRQFYEQYF
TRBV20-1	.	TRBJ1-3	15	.	TGCAGTGCTAGAGATCCGGGTGGGCCCGGAAACACCATATATTTT	CSARDPGGPGNTIYF
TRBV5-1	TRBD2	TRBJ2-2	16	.	TGCGCCAGCAGCTTGAAGGGAGGGACTAACACCGGGGAGCTGTTTTTT	CASSLKGGTNTGELFF
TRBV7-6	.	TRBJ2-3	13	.	TGTGCCAGCAGCCTCGAAGTAGAGGATACGCAGTATTTT	CASSLEVEDTQYF
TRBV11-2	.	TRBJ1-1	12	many	TGTGCCAGCAGCTTAGGGGAGACTGAAGCTTTCTTT	CASSLGETEAFF
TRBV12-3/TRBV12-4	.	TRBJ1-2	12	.	TGTGCCAGCACCCCGGACACCTATGGCTACACCTTC	CASTPDTYGYTF
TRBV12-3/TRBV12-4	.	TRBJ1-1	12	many	TGTGCCAGCAGTCGAAGGGTTACTGAAGCTTTCTTT	CASSRRVTEAFF
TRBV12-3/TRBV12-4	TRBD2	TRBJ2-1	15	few	TGTGCCAGCACCCAACTAGCGGGGTCAAACAATGAGCAGTTCTTC	CASTQLAGSNNEQFF
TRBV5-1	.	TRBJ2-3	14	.	TGCGCCAGCGGGGGGACAGCTAGCACAGATACGCAGTATTTT	CASGGTASTDTQYF
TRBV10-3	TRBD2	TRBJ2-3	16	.	TGTGCCATCAGTGATGGGACTAGCGGGAGCACAGATACGCAGTATTTT	CAISDGTSGSTDTQYF
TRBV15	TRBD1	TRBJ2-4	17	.	TGTGCCACCAGCAGCCCCGGGACAGGGGCTTGGAGAAACATTCAGTACTTC	CATSSPGTGAWRNIQYF
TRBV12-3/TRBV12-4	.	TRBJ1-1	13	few	TGTGCCAGCAGTGGAGATGCCCGAGGAAAAGCTTTCTTT	CASSGDARGKAFF
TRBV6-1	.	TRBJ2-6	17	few	TGTGCCAGCAGTACCGGGATCCTCACCTCTGGGGCCAACGTCCTGACTTTC	CASSTGILTSGANVLTF
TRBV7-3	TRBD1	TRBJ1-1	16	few	TGTGCCAGCAGCTCCGTCCCGGGACAGGGTTTCACTGAAGCTTTCTTT	CASSSVPGQGFTEAFF
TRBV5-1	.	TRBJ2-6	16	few	TGCGCCAGCAGCTTGGGTCTTATTTCTGGGGCCAACGTCCTGACTTTC	CASSLGLISGANVLTF
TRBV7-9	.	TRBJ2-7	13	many	TGTGCCAGCAGCGCTGGGACCATTTACGAGCAGTACTTC	CASSAGTIYEQYF
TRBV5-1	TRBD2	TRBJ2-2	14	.	TGCGCCACGGGACTAGCACCTACCACCGGGGAGCTGTTTTTT	CATGLAPTTGELFF
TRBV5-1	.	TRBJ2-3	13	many	TGTGCCAGCAGCTTAGAGGGCACAGATACGCAGTATTTT	CASSLEGTDTQYF
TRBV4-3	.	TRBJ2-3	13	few	TGCGCCAGCAGCCACCCCACGGGGAATACGCAGTATTTT	CASSHPTGNTQYF
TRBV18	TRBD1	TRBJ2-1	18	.	TGTGCCAGCTCACCGCTGGAGGCCAAACGGACAGGGCACAATGAGCAGTTCTTC	CASSPLEAKRTGHNEQFF
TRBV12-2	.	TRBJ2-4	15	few	TGTGCAAGTCGCCGCCCGGGAACAGCCAAAAACATTCAGTACTTC	CASRRPGTAKNIQYF
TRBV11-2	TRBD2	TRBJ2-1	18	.	TGTGCCAGCAGCTTTCGACTAGCGGGGTTGAGCTCCTACAATGAGCAGTTCTTC	CASSFRLAGLSSYNEQFF
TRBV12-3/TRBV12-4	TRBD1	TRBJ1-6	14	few	TGTGCCAGCAGTTTTGACAGGGGTACTTCACCCCTCCACTTT	CASSFDRGTSPLHF
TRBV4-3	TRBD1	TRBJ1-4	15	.	TGCGCCAGCAGCCAAGATGGGAGGGGGCGGGAAAAACTGTTTTTT	CASSQDGRGREKLFF
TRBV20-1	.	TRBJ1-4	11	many	TGCAGTGCTAGCAGAGGGGAAAAACTGTTTTTT	CSASRGEKLFF
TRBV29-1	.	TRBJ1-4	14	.	TGCAGCGTTCAAGATACTGCAACTAATGAAAAACTGTTTTTT	CSVQDTATNEKLFF
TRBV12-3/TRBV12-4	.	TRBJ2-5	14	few	TGTGCCAGCAGGGTAAACGGAGCGCAAGAGACCCAGTACTTC	CASRVNGAQETQYF